This T cell receptor (beta chain) was identified during a study of T cells expressing NK-cell markers. CDR1 is MNHEY and CDR2 is SVGEGT in the germline V gene. The CDR3 sequence is 15 residues long. A 5'RACE template switching approach incorporating UMIs was used to make TCR beta cDNA. TCRdb processed the 5' RACE reads again and assigns one entry to each CDR3 protein, with no DNA. The specimen's table records about 460,000 distinct CDR3 sequences. The J gene is TRBJ2-3, the V gene TRBV6-2 or TRBV6-3; the D call of TRBD2 rests on TCRdb alone, since no DNA is present to check it. The source of this sequence is a woman in her forties or fifties in good health. The sample was blood T cells: a sorted CD56 or NKG2C T cell subset, CD4+ or CD8+ T cells, or bulk PBMC T cells (not recorded which). The CDR3 loop reads CASSAGTSDRDTQYF.